Listed here are 5 T cell receptor beta chains from one sample, sequenced in a study of blood T cells in healthy people across ages. With a J-beta primer mix and a sample-barcoded 5' primer, a second PCR ran 7 to 11 cycles. One entry per CDR3 protein results from TCRdb running MiXCR on the 5' RACE reads. The sample has about 1.4 million distinct CDR3 sequences; almost 60% are singletons. The sample comprised blood. These receptors came from a man aged 18 to 29 in good health.

This chain joins TRBV7-9 and TRBJ1-2; TRBD1 matches 7 bases. This CDR3 has 16 amino acids. V gave up 5 bases and J gave up 4 bases; unmatched junction bases: 13. Germline CDR1 reads SEHNR; CDR2 reads FQNEAQ (reference sequence). The DNA for the CDR3 is TGTGCCAGCAGCCAATTTGGTTGGGACAGCTTCTATGGCTACACCTTC. This encodes CASSQFGWDSFYGYTF.

This clonotype has just a few counts. This chain uses TRBV2 with TRBJ2-3; D possibly corresponds to TRBD1 (5 bases). Per germline, CDR1 SNHLY and CDR2 FYNNEI. Trimming left V 10 bases short and J 4 bases short, with 15 bases between. The CDR3 extends over 13 amino acids. For the CDR3, the DNA is TGTGCCAAGCAGGGTATGGTGGCAGATACGCAGTATTTT. Residues: CAKQGMVADTQYF.

The V call is TRBV6-2 or TRBV6-3, the J call TRBJ2-7; TRBD1 aligns across 7 bases. The CDR3 runs to 15 residues. The V gene end was trimmed by 0 bases and the J gene end by 3 bases; junction bases not matched to a gene: 5. Germline values: CDR1 MNHEY, CDR2 SVGEGT. The CDR3: CASSYSGDSIYEQYF. The CDR3 nucleotides are TGTGCCAGCAGTTACTCGGGGGACAGTATCTACGAGCAGTACTTC.

This clonotype was found a few times. The chain combines TRBV25-1 with TRBJ1-2; D is perhaps TRBD1 (5 bases). Germline lookup yields CDR1 MGHDK and CDR2 SYGVNS. The CDR3 runs 15 residues. Trimming cost V 6 bases and J 8 bases, with 22 bases left between them. CDR3 bases: TGTGCCAGCAGGGGGGACGGACTCTCCGGGAGAGGCTACACCTTC. This codes for CASRGDGLSGRGYTF.

This clonotype has a count of ten or more. The CDR3 sequence: CASSYSRRTSSYEQYF. CDR3 bases: TGTGCCAGCAGTTACTCGAGGCGGACCAGCTCCTACGAGCAGTACTTC. V and J are TRBV6-5 and TRBJ2-7; D call uncertain. CDR1 and CDR2 from the germline V gene are MNHEY and SVGAGI. The CDR3 has 16 amino acids. V lost 0 bases and J 0 bases, leaving 12 bases between the germline ends.